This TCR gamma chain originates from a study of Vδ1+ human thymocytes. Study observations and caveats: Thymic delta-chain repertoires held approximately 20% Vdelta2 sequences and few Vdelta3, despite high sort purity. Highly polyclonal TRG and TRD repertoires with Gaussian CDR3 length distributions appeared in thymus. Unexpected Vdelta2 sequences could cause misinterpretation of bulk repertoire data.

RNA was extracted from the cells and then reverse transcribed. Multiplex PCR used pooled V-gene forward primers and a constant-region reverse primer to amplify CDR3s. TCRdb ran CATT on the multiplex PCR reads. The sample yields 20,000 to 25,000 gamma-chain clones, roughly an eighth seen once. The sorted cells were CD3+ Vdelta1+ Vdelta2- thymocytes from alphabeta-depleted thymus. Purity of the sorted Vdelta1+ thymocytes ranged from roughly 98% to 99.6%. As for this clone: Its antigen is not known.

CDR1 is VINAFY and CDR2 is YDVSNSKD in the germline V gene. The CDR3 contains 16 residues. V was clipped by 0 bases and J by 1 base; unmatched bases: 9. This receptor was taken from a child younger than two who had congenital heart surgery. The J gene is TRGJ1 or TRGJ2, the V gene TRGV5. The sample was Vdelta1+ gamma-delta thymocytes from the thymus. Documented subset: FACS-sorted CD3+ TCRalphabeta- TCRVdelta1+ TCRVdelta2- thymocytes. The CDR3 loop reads CATWDRLGANYYKKLF. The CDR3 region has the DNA TGTGCCACCTGGGACAGGCTTGGGGCCAATTATTATAAGAAACTCTTT.